This TCR beta chain was sequenced during a study of T-cell memory formation after mild COVID-19. Looking at the study overall: Largely donor-specific TCR clusters were found.

TCRdb ran MiXCR on the 5' RACE reads and lists one entry per CDR3 protein. Found here are roughly 280,000 distinct CDR3 sequences, 8% to 9% of them singletons; the top ten hold 20% to 25%. CDR1 SGHTA and CDR2 FQGTGA come from the germline V gene. The CDR3 spans 18 residues. Trimming pared 4 bases from V and 5 bases from J, leaving 26 bases between. This sequence joins TRBV7-3 and TRBJ2-5; D may be TRBD1 or TRBD2 (5 bases each). Sequencing input: PBMCs or a T cell subset sorted from them (not recorded which). The clonotype comes from a man aged 18-30 years who had mild COVID-19 (a few samples of this study predate the infection). Cell type and time point are not known. The CDR3 DNA reads TGTGCCAGCAGCTCTCGACGTTTCAGGACCGGGACCTTGGAGACCCAGTACTTC. Its translation: CASSSRRFRTGTLETQYF.